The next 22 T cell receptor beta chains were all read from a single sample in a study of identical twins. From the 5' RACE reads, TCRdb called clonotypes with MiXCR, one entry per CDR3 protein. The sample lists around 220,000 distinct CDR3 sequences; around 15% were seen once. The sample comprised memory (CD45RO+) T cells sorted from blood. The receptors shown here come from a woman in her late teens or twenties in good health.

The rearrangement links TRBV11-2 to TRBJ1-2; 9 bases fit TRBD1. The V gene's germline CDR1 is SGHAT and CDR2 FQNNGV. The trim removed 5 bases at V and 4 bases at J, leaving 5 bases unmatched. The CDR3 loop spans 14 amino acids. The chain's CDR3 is CASSPRTGAYGYTF. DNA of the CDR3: TGTGCCAGCAGCCCTCGGACAGGGGCCTATGGCTACACCTTC.

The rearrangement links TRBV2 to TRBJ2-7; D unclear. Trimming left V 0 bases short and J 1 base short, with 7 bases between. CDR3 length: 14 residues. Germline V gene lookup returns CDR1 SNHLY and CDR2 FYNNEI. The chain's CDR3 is CASSEARLSYEQYF. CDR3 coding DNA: TGTGCCAGCAGTGAAGCAAGGCTTTCCTACGAGCAGTACTTC. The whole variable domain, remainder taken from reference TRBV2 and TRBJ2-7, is EPEVTQTPSHQVTQMGQEVILRCVPISNHLYFYWYRQILGQKVEFLVSFYNNEISEKSEIFDDQFSVERPDGSNFTLKIRSTKLEDSAMYFCASSEARLSYEQYFGPGTRLTVT.

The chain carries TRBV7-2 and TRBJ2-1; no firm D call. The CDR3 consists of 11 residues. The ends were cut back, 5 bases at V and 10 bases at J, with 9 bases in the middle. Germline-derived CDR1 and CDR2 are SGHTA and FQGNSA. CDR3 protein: CASSRAQEQFF. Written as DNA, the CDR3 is TGTGCCAGCAGCCGAGCCCAGGAGCAGTTCTTC.

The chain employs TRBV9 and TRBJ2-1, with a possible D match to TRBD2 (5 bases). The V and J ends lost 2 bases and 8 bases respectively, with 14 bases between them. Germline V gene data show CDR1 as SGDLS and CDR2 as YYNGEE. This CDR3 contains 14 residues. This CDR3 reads CASSVRLAEDEQFF. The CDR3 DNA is TGTGCCAGCAGCGTGCGCCTAGCTGAGGATGAGCAGTTCTTC.

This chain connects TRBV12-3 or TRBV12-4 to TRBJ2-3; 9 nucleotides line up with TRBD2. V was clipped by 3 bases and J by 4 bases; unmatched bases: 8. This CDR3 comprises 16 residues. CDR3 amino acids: CASSFGLAGLSDTQYF. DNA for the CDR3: TGTGCCAGCAGTTTTGGTCTAGCGGGGTTATCAGATACGCAGTATTTT.

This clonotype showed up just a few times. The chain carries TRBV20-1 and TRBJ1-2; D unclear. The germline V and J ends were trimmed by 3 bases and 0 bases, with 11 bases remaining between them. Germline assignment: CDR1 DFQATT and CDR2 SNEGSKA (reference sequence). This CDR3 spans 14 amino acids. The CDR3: CSASYMGSNYGYTF. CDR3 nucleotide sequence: TGCAGTGCTAGTTATATGGGTTCTAACTATGGCTACACCTTC.

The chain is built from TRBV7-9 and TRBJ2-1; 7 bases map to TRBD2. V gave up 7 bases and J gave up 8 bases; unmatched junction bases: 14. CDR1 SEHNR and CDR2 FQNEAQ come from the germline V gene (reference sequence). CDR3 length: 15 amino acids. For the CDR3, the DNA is TGTGCCAGCACTTTGGGAGGGGAGGTTAAGGATGAGCAGTTCTTC. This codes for CASTLGGEVKDEQFF.

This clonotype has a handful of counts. The CDR3 region is CASSPPTNEQFF. CDR3 sequence (DNA): TGTGCCAGCTCACCCCCCACCAATGAGCAGTTCTTC. The rearrangement uses TRBV18 and TRBJ2-1; unclear D gene. V was cut by 3 bases and J by 6 bases, with 6 bases left in between. Germline assignment: CDR1 KGHSH and CDR2 LQKENI. This CDR3 is 12 amino acids long.

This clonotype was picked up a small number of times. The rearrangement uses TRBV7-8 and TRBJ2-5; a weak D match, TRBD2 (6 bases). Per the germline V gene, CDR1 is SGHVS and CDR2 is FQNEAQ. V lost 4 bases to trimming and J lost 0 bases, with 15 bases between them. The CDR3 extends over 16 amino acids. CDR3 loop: CASSSTRDFHQETQYF. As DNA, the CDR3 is TGTGCCAGCAGCTCCACCCGGGACTTCCACCAAGAGACCCAGTACTTC.

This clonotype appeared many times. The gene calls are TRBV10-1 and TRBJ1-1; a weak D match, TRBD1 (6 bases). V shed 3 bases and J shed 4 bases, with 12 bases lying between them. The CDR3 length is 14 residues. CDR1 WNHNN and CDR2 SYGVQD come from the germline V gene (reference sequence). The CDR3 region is CASSDRGVGTEAFF. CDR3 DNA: TGCGCCAGCAGTGACAGGGGAGTGGGCACTGAAGCTTTCTTT.

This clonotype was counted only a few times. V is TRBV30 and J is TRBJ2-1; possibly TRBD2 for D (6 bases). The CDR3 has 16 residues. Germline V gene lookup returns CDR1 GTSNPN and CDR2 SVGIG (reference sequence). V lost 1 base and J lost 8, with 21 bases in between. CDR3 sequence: CAWSAYRLVNSDEQFF. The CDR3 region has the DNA TGTGCCTGGAGTGCCTACAGACTAGTCAATAGTGATGAGCAGTTCTTC.

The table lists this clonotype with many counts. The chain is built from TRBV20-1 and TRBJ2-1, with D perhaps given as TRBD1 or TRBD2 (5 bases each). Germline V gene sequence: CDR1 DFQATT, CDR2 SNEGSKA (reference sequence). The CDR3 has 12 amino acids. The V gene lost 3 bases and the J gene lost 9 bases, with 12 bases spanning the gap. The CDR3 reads CSASVGRIEQFF. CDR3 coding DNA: TGCAGTGCTAGCGTGGGACGGATTGAGCAGTTCTTC.

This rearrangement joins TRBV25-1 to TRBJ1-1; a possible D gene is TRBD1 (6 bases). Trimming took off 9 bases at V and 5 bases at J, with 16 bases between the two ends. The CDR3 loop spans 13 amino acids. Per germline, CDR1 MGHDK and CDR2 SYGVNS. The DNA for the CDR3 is TGTGCCAGTAAGCGAGGGGGTGTAACTGAAGCTTTCTTT. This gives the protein CASKRGGVTEAFF.

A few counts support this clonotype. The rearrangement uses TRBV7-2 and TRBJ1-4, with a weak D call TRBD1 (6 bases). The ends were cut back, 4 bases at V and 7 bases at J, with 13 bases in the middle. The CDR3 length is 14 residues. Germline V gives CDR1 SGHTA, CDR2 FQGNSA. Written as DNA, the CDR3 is TGTGCCAGCAGCTACCGGGACACATTTGAAAAACTGTTTTTT. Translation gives CASSYRDTFEKLFF.

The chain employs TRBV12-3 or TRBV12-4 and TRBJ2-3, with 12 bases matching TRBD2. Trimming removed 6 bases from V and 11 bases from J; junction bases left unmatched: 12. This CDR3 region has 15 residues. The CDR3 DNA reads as TGTGCCAGCAGGGCCGGGACTAGCGGGCCGCATAGGCAGTATTTT. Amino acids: CASRAGTSGPHRQYF.

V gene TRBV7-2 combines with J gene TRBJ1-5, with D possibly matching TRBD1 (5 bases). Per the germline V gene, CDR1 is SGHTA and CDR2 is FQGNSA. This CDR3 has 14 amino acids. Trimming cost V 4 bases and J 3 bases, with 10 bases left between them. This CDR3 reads CASSYAGLNQPQHF. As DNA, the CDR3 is TGTGCCAGCAGCTACGCAGGGCTCAATCAGCCCCAGCATTTT.

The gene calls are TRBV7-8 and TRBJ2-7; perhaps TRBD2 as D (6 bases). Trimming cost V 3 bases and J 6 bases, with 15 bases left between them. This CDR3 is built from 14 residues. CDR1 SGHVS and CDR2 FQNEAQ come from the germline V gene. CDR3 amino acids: CASSFAGGDFEQYF. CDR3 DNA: TGTGCCAGCAGCTTCGCCGGCGGGGACTTCGAGCAGTACTTC.

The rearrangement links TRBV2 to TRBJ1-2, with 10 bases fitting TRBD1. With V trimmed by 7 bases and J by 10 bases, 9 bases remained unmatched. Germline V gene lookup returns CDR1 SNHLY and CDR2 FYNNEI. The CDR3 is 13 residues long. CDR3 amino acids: CASNRDRGIVYTF. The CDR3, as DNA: TGTGCCAGCAATCGGGACAGGGGAATTGTCTACACCTTC.

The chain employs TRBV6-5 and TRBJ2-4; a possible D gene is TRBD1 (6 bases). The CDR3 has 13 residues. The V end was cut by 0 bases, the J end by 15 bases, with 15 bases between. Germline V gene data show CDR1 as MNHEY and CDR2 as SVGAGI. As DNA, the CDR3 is TGTGCCAGCAGTTACTCACGCCAGGGGTTTCGGTACTTC. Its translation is CASSYSRQGFRYF.

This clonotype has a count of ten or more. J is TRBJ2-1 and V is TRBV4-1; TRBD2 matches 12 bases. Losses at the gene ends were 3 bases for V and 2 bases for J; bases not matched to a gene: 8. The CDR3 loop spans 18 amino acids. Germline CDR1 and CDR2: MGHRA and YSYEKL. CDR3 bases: TGCGCCAGCAGCCAGAAAGGGACTAGCGGGTCCCCCTACAATGAGCAGTTCTTC. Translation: CASSQKGTSGSPYNEQFF.

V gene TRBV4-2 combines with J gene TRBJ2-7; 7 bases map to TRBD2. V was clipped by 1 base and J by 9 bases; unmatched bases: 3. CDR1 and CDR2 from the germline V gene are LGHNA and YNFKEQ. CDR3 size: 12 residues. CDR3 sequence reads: CASSQGGGWQYF. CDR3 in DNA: TGTGCCAGCAGCCAAGGGGGGGGGTGGCAGTACTTC.

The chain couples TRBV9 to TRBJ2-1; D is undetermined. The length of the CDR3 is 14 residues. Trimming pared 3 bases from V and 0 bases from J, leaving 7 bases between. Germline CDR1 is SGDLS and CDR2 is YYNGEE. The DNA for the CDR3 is TGTGCCAGCAGCGGCCAAAGCTCCTACAATGAGCAGTTCTTC. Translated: CASSGQSSYNEQFF.